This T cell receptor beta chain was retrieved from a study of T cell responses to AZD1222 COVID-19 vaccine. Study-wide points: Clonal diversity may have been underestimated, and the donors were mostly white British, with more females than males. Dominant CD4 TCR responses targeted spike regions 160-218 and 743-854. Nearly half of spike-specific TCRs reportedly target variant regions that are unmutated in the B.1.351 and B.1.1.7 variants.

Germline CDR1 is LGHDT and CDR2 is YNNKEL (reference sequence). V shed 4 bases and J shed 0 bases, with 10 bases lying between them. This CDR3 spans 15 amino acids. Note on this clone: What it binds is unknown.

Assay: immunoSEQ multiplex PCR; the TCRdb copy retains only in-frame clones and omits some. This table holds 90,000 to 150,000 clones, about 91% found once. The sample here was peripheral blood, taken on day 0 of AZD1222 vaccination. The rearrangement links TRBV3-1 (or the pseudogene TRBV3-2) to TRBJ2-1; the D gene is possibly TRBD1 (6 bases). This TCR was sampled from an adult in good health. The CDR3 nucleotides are TGTGCCAGCAGCCGACAGGAGAGCTCCTACAATGAGCAGTTCTTC. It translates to CASSRQESSYNEQFF.